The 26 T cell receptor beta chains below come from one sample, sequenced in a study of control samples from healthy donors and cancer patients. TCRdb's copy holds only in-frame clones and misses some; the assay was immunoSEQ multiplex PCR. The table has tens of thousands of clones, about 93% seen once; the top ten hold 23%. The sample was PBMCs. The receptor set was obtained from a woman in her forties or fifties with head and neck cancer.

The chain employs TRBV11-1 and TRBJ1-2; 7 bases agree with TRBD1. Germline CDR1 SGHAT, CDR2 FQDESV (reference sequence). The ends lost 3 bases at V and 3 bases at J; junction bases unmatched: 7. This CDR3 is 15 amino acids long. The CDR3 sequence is CASSLSGTADYGYTF. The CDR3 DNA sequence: TGTGCCAGCAGCTTGTCCGGGACAGCGGACTATGGCTACACCTTC. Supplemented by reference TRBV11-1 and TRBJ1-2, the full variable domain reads EAEVAQSPRYKITEKSQAVAFWCDPISGHATLYWYRQILGQGPELLVQFQDESVVDDSQLPKDRFSAERLKGVDSTLKIQPAELGDSAMYLCASSLSGTADYGYTFGSGTRLTVV.

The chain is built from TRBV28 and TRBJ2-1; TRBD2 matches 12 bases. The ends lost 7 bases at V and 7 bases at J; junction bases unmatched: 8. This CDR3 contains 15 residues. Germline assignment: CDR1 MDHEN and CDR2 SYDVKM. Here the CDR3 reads CASTMTSGSVNEQFF. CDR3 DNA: TGTGCCAGCACCATGACTAGCGGGAGCGTTAATGAGCAGTTCTTC.

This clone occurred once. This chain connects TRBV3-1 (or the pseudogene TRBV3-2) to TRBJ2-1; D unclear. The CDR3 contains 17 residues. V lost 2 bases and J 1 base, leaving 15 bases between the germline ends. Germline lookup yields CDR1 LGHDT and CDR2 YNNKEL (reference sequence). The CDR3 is CASSQQTDPNSYNEQFF. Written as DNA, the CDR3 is TGTGCCAGCAGCCAACAAACCGATCCCAATTCCTACAATGAGCAGTTCTTC.

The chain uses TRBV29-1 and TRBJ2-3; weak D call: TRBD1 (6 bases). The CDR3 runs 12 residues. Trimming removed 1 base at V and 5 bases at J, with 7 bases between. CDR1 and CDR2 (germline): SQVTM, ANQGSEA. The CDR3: CSVEGGGDTQYF. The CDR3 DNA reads TGCAGCGTTGAAGGAGGGGGAGATACGCAGTATTTT.

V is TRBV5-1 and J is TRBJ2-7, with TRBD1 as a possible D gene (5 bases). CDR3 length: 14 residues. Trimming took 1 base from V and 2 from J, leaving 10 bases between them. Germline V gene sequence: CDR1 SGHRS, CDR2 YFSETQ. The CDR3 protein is CASSLQGSPYEQYF. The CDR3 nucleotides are TGCGCCAGCAGCTTGCAGGGCAGCCCCTACGAGCAGTACTTC.

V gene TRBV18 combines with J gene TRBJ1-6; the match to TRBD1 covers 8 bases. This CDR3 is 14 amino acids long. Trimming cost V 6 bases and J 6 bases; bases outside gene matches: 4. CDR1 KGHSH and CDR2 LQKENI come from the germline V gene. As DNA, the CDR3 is TGTGCCAGCTCCCTGGACAGGGTTAATTCACCCCTCCACTTT. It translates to CASSLDRVNSPLHF.

The DNA for the CDR3 is TGTGCCAGCAGCCAAGGGGCCAGGGCCCACGAGCAGTACTTC. Translating gives CASSQGARAHEQYF. The V call is TRBV3-1 (or the pseudogene TRBV3-2), the J call TRBJ2-7, with TRBD1 as a possible D gene (5 bases). V was cut by 1 base and J by 5 bases, with 12 bases left in between. Germline CDR1 reads LGHDT; CDR2 reads YNNKEL (reference sequence). This CDR3 has 14 amino acids.

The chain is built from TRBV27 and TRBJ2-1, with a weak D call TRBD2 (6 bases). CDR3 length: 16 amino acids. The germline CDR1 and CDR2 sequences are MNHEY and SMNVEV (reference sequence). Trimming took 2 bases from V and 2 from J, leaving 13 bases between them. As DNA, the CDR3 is TGTGCCAGCAGTTTACTGCGGGACCCACCCTACAATGAGCAGTTCTTC. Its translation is CASSLLRDPPYNEQFF.

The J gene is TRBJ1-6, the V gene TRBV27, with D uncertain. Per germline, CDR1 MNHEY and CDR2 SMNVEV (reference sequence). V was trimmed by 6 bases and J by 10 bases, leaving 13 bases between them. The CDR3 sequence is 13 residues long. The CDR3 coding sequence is TGTGCCAGCAGATTAAACCGGGGATCACCCCTCCACTTT. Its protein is CASRLNRGSPLHF.

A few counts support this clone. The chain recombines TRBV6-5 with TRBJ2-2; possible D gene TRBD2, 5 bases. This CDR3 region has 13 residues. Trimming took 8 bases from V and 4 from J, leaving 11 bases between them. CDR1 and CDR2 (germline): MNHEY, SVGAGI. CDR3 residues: CASRRFFTGELFF. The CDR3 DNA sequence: TGTGCCAGCCGGAGGTTTTTCACCGGGGAGCTGTTTTTT.

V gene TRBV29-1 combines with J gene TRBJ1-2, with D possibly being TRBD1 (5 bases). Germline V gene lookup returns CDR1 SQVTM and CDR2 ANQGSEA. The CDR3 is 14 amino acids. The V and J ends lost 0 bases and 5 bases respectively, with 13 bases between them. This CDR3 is CSVEEEEGMYGYTF. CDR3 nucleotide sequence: TGCAGCGTTGAAGAAGAGGAGGGGATGTATGGCTACACCTTC.

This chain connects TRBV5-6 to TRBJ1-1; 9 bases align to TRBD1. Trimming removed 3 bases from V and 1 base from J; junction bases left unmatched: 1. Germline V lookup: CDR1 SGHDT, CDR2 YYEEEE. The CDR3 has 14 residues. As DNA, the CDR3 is TGTGCCAGCAGCTGGGGACAGGGGAACACTGAAGCTTTCTTT. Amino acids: CASSWGQGNTEAFF.

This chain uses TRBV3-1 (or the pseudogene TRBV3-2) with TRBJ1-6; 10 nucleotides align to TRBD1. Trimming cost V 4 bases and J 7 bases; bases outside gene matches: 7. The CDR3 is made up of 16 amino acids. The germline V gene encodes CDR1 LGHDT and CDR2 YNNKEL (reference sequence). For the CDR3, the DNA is TGTGCCAGCAGCCTAGGGGGGGGACAGGGGAATTCACCCCTCCACTTT. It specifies CASSLGGGQGNSPLHF.

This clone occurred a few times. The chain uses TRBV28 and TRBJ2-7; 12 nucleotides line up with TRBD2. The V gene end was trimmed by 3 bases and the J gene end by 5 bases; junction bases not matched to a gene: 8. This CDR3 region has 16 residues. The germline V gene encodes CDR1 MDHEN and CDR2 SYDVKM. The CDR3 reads CASSLASGRAAHEQYF. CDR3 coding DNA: TGTGCCAGCAGTTTGGCTAGCGGGAGGGCCGCCCACGAGCAGTACTTC.

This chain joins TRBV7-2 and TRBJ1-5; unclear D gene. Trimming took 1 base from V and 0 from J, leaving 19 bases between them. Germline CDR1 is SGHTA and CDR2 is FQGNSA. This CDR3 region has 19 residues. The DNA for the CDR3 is TGTGCCAGCAGCTTAGGGGAACCTTGGGCGTCCCATAGCAATCAGCCCCAGCATTTT. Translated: CASSLGEPWASHSNQPQHF.

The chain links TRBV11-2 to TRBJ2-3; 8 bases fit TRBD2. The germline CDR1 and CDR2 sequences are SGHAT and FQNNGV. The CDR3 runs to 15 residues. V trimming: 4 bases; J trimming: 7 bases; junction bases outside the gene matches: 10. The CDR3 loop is CASSSLAGGDYTQYF. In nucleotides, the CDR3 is TGTGCCAGCAGCTCCCTTGCGGGGGGTGATTATACGCAGTATTTT.

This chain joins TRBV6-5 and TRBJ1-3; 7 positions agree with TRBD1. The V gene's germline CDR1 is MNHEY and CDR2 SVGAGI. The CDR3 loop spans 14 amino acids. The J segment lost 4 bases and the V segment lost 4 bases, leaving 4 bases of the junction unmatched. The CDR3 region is CASSSRGQGNTIYF. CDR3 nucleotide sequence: TGTGCCAGCAGTTCGAGGGGGCAAGGAAACACCATATATTTT.

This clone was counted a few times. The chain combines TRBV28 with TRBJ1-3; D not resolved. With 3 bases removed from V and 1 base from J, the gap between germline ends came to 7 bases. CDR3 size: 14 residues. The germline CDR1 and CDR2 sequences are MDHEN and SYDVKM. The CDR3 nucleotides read TGTGCCAGCAGTTTCGGCATTTCTGGAAACACCATATATTTT. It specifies CASSFGISGNTIYF.

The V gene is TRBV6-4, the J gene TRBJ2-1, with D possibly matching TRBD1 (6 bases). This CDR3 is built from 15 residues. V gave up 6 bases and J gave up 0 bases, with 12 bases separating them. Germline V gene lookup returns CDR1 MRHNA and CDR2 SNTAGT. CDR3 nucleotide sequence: TGTGCCAGCAGCTCAACAGGGAGCTCCTACAATGAGCAGTTCTTC. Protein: CASSSTGSSYNEQFF.

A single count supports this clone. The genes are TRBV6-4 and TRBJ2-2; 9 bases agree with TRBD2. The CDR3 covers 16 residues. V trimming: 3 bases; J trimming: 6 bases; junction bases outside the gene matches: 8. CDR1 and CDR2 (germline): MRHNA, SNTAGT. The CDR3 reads CASSELASGEAGELFF. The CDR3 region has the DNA TGTGCCAGCAGTGAGCTGGCTAGCGGGGAGGCCGGGGAGCTGTTTTTT.

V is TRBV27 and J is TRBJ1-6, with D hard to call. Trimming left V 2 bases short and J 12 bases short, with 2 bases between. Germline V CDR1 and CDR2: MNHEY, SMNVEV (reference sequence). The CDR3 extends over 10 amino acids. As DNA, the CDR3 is TGTGCCAGCAGTTTAGGACCCCTCCACTTT. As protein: CASSLGPLHF.

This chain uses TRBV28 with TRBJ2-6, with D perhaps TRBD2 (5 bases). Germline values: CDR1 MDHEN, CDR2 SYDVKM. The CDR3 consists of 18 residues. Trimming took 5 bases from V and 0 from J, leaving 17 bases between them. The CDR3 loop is CASSPRTGIDSGANVLTF. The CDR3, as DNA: TGTGCCAGCAGTCCCCGGACCGGGATTGACTCTGGGGCCAACGTCCTGACTTTC. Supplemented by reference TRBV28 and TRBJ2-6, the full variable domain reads DVKVTQSSRYLVKRTGEKVFLECVQDMDHENMFWYRQDPGLGLRLIYFSYDVKMKEKGDIPEGYSVSREKKERFSLILESASTNQTSMYLCASSPRTGIDSGANVLTFGAGSRLTVL.

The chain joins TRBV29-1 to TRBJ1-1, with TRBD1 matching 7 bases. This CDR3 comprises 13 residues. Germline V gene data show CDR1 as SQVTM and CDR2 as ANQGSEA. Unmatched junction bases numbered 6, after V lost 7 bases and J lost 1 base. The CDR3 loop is CSGSTGRNTEAFF. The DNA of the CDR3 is TGCAGCGGTTCGACAGGGAGGAACACTGAAGCTTTCTTT.

The CDR3 DNA sequence: TGTGCCAGCACCTCTAGCAACTATGGCTACACCTTC. Protein sequence: CASTSSNYGYTF. The V gene is TRBV3-1 (or the pseudogene TRBV3-2), the J gene TRBJ1-2; no reliable D call. This CDR3 is 12 amino acids long. Trimming removed 7 bases from V and 2 bases from J, with 8 bases in between. CDR1 is LGHDT and CDR2 is YNNKEL in the germline V gene (reference sequence).

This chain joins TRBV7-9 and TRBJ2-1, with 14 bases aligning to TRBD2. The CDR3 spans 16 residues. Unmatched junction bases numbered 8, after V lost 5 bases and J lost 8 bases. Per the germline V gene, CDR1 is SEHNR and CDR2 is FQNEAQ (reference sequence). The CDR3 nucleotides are TGTGCCAGCAGCGGGGGGACTAGCGGGAGAGGTGATGAGCAGTTCTTC. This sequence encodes CASSGGTSGRGDEQFF.

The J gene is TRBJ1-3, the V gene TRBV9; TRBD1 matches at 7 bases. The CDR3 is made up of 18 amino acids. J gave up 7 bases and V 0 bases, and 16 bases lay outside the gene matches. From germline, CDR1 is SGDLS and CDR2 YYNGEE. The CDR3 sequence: CASSVANGRQGNPNTIYF. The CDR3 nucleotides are TGTGCCAGCAGCGTAGCTAATGGGAGACAGGGAAATCCCAACACCATATATTTT.